Below, 32 T cell receptor beta chains from the same sample are listed, as sequenced in a study of OX40 agonist ivuxolimab in advanced cancers. The table came from immunoSEQ multiplex PCR; TCRdb's copy has only in-frame clones and leaves some out. The top ten clones hold around 0.95% of a sample with about 68,000 clones, 88% of them seen once. This specimen was CD4+ or CD8+ T cells sorted from blood, taken in a trial of the OX40 agonist ivuxolimab. The receptors were sampled from an adult with an advanced solid tumor such as melanoma, head and neck, liver or kidney cancer.

The rearrangement joins TRBV28 to TRBJ2-7, with TRBD2 matching 7 bases. V shed 7 bases and J 3 bases; nucleotides not matched to a gene: 6. The germline CDR1 and CDR2 sequences are MDHEN and SYDVKM. The CDR3 length is 13 residues. The CDR3 loop is CASIPSGRYEQYF. CDR3 coding DNA: TGTGCCAGCATCCCTAGCGGACGCTACGAGCAGTACTTC.

This clone showed up just a few times. The chain carries TRBV28 and TRBJ1-2; 7 bases are a match to TRBD1. CDR1 is MDHEN and CDR2 is SYDVKM in the germline V gene. The CDR3 consists of 13 residues. V shed 6 bases, J shed 4 bases, and the junction held 5 bases outside the gene matches. The CDR3, as DNA: TGTGCCAGCAGAGTGGGACAGCTCTATGGCTACACCTTC. Translated, it gives CASRVGQLYGYTF.

The J gene is TRBJ2-5, the V gene TRBV6-1; D is unresolved. The CDR3 totals 15 residues. Deletions cut 2 bases from V and 5 bases from J, with 15 bases between. Germline V lookup: CDR1 MNHNS, CDR2 SASEGT. CDR3 sequence reads: CASSEQTALGETQYF. The CDR3 nucleotides read TGTGCCAGCAGTGAACAGACGGCTTTGGGGGAGACCCAGTACTTC.

This chain joins TRBV5-1 and TRBJ2-5; TRBD2 agrees at 9 bases. This CDR3 region has 17 residues. V was pared by 0 bases and J by 4 bases, with 10 bases of the junction left unmatched. CDR1 and CDR2 (germline): SGHRS, YFSETQ. This CDR3 is CASSLDGGRAFPETQYF. DNA of the CDR3: TGCGCCAGCAGCTTGGACGGCGGGAGGGCGTTCCCAGAGACCCAGTACTTC.

This rearrangement joins TRBV5-1 to TRBJ2-1, with TRBD2 matching over 7 bases. The CDR3 covers 15 residues. V was clipped by 0 bases and J by 1 base; unmatched bases: 1. Germline CDR1 SGHRS, CDR2 YFSETQ. DNA for the CDR3: TGCGCCAGCAGCTTGGTGCGGGAGTCCTACAATGAGCAGTTCTTC. Protein product: CASSLVRESYNEQFF. Supplemented by reference TRBV5-1 and TRBJ2-1, the full variable domain reads KAGVTQTPRYLIKTRGQQVTLSCSPISGHRSVSWYQQTPGQGLQFLFEYFSETQRNKGNFPGRFSGRQFSNSRSEMNVSTLELGDSALYLCASSLVRESYNEQFFGPGTRLTVL.

The gene calls are TRBV5-6 and TRBJ2-3, with 12 nucleotides matching TRBD2. This CDR3 region has 17 residues. CDR1 SGHDT and CDR2 YYEEEE come from the germline V gene. J gave up 4 bases and V 0 bases, and 6 bases lay outside the gene matches. CDR3 bases: TGTGCCAGCAGCTTGGGACTAGCGGGAGTCGGGGCAGATACGCAGTATTTT. It is translated as CASSLGLAGVGADTQYF.

The J gene is TRBJ2-1, the V gene TRBV28; 9 positions match TRBD1. The ends lost 3 bases at V and 6 bases at J; junction bases unmatched: 9. Germline lookup yields CDR1 MDHEN and CDR2 SYDVKM. CDR3 length: 16 residues. The CDR3 DNA follows: TGTGCCAGCAGTTTTGCGGGGACAGGGATTCGCAATGAGCAGTTCTTC. This encodes CASSFAGTGIRNEQFF. Using reference TRBV28 and TRBJ2-1 for the parts outside the CDR3, the full variable domain is DVKVTQSSRYLVKRTGEKVFLECVQDMDHENMFWYRQDPGLGLRLIYFSYDVKMKEKGDIPEGYSVSREKKERFSLILESASTNQTSMYLCASSFAGTGIRNEQFFGPGTRLTVL.

The chain uses TRBV5-1 and TRBJ2-2, with TRBD2 identical over 7 bases. The germline gives CDR1 SGHRS, CDR2 YFSETQ. Trimming cost V 4 bases and J 0 bases; bases outside gene matches: 12. The CDR3 is made up of 18 amino acids. The CDR3 region has the DNA TGCGCCAGCAGCACCGTTCGTAGCGGACTAGCGAACACCGGGGAGCTGTTTTTT. Protein sequence: CASSTVRSGLANTGELFF.

Turning to this clone: In the same sample, other DNA sequences code for this CDR3. Here the CDR3 reads CASSSRDQETQYF. The CDR3 nucleotides read TGTGCCAGCAGCTCCAGAGACCAAGAGACCCAGTACTTC. This chain joins TRBV11-2 and TRBJ2-5; no clear D. V was cut by 4 bases and J by 0 bases, with 6 bases left in between. This CDR3 is 13 amino acids long. Looked up from germline, CDR1 is SGHAT and CDR2 is FQNNGV. Full variable domain (rest looked up from reference TRBV11-2 and TRBJ2-5): EAGVAQSPRYKIIEKRQSVAFWCNPISGHATLYWYQQILGQGPKLLIQFQNNGVVDDSQLPKDRFSAERLKGVDSTLKIQPAKLEDSAVYLCASSSRDQETQYFGPGTRLLVL.

In the case of this clone: At one boundary the junction diverges from the germline segment, which might be a read error. The rearrangement uses TRBV5-1 and TRBJ2-1; 10 nucleotides align to TRBD1. The germline gives CDR1 SGHRS, CDR2 YFSETQ. This CDR3 is built from 15 residues. The CDR3 region is CASSPRTGGYNEQFF. CDR3 DNA: TGTGCCAGCAGCCCCAGGACAGGGGGGTACAATGAGCAGTTCTTC.

V and J are TRBV29-1 and TRBJ1-5; no clear D. Trimming removed 6 bases from V and 5 bases from J, with 11 bases in between. The germline CDR1 and CDR2 sequences are SQVTM and ANQGSEA. The CDR3 loop spans 12 amino acids. The CDR3, as DNA: TGCAGCGTCCGCCTTGAGGATCAGCCCCAGCATTTT. Translating it yields CSVRLEDQPQHF.

The J gene is TRBJ2-2, the V gene TRBV4-1, with D maybe TRBD2 (6 bases). The germline CDR1 and CDR2 sequences are MGHRA and YSYEKL. The germline V and J ends were trimmed by 1 base and 4 bases, with 16 bases remaining between them. There are 17 residues in the CDR3. CDR3 amino acids: CASSQASGRTGTGELFF. CDR3 bases: TGCGCCAGCAGCCAAGCCAGTGGGAGGACCGGCACCGGGGAGCTGTTTTTT.

This clone was seen only a few times. This chain uses TRBV21-1 with TRBJ2-1; the D call TRBD2 from the table was never checked on the DNA. TRBV21-1 constitutes a pseudogene. The CDR3 contains 16 residues. The CDR3 is CASSKERTSDTYEQFF. As DNA, the CDR3 is TGTGCCAGCAGCAAAGAGAGGACTAGCGATACCTATGAGCAGTTCTTC.

CDR3 region: CASSWKSSGNTIYF. The CDR3 region has the DNA TGTGCCAGCAGTTGGAAGTCCTCTGGAAACACCATATATTTT. The V gene is TRBV5-8, the J gene TRBJ1-3, with D uncertain. CDR1 and CDR2 (germline): SGHTS, YDEGEE. Trimming left V 5 bases short and J 0 bases short, with 9 bases between. This CDR3 has 14 amino acids.

V gene TRBV4-1 combines with J gene TRBJ2-7; TRBD2 aligns across 10 bases. Germline CDR1 MGHRA, CDR2 YSYEKL. Trimming at V came to 8 bases and at J to 3 bases, leaving 4 bases not matched to a gene. The CDR3 runs to 13 residues. The CDR3 spells CASGLAGDYEQYF. The CDR3 DNA follows: TGCGCCAGCGGTCTAGCGGGGGACTACGAGCAGTACTTC.

The chain links TRBV18 to TRBJ1-5; D remains ambiguous. The V end lost 3 bases, the J end lost 4 bases, and 10 bases lay between the germline ends. This CDR3 region has 14 residues. Germline CDR1 KGHSH, CDR2 LQKENI. CDR3 protein: CASSPSMQNQPQHF. The CDR3 DNA reads TGTGCCAGCTCACCGTCAATGCAAAATCAGCCCCAGCATTTT.

The rearrangement links TRBV7-9 to TRBJ2-4, with D perhaps TRBD2 (7 bases). Germline lookup yields CDR1 SEHNR and CDR2 FQNEAQ (reference sequence). The CDR3 contains 16 residues. The ends were cut back, 5 bases at V and 4 bases at J, with 18 bases in the middle. The CDR3 DNA follows: TGTGCCAGCAGCCCCCGTTGGGGGGGCATAAAAAACATTCAGTACTTC. The encoded protein is CASSPRWGGIKNIQYF.

The V and J genes are TRBV7-2 and TRBJ2-7, with 7 bases fitting TRBD2. Unmatched junction bases numbered 9, after V lost 5 bases and J lost 2 bases. The CDR3 spans 15 residues. Germline CDR1 is SGHTA and CDR2 is FQGNSA. This CDR3 reads CASSPRGTTPYEQYF. In nucleotides, the CDR3 is TGTGCCAGCAGCCCGAGAGGGACTACCCCCTACGAGCAGTACTTC.

This clone has a single count. The V and J genes are TRBV9 and TRBJ2-2; D gene uncertain. Germline V gene data show CDR1 as SGDLS and CDR2 as YYNGEE. Trimming removed 0 bases from V and 4 bases from J, with 10 bases in between. This CDR3 comprises 15 residues. The CDR3 DNA sequence: TGTGCCAGCAGCGTAGGTAGCTGGGCCACCGGGGAGCTGTTTTTT. This gives the protein CASSVGSWATGELFF. Complete variable domain (other parts from reference TRBV9 and TRBJ2-2): DSGVTQTPKHLITATGQRVTLRCSPRSGDLSVYWYQQSLDQGLQFLIQYYNGEERAKGNILERFSAQQFPDLHSELNLSSLELGDSALYFCASSVGSWATGELFFGEGSRLTVL.

The chain joins TRBV6-6 to TRBJ1-1; TRBD1 matches 7 bases. The germline V gene encodes CDR1 MNHNY and CDR2 SVGAGI (reference sequence). The length of the CDR3 is 14 residues. V was clipped by 6 bases and J by 4 bases; unmatched bases: 8. This chain's CDR3 is CASRPETGSTEAFF. The CDR3 nucleotides read TGTGCCAGCAGGCCGGAGACAGGGAGCACTGAAGCTTTCTTT.

This CDR3 reads CASSFSRENEQYF. CDR3 nucleotides: TGTGCCAGCAGCTTTTCTCGTGAGAACGAGCAGTACTTC. This chain uses TRBV7-2 with TRBJ2-7; D is uncertain. Germline CDR1 reads SGHTA; CDR2 reads FQGNSA. CDR3 size: 13 residues. V gave up 3 bases and J gave up 5 bases, with 11 bases separating them. Filled out from reference TRBV7-2 and TRBJ2-7, the complete variable domain reads GAGVSQSPSNKVTEKGKDVELRCDPISGHTALYWYRQSLGQGLEFLIYFQGNSAPDKSGLPSDRFSAERTGGSVSTLTIQRTQQEDSAVYLCASSFSRENEQYFGPGTRLTVT.

V gene TRBV7-9 combines with J gene TRBJ2-5; no clear D. The CDR3 runs 15 residues. Deletions cut 1 base from V and 1 base from J, with 10 bases between. In germline, CDR1 is SEHNR, CDR2 FQNEAQ (reference sequence). CDR3 in amino acids: CASSLVRQAQETQYF. As DNA, the CDR3 is TGTGCCAGCAGCTTAGTTAGGCAGGCCCAAGAGACCCAGTACTTC.

This sequence joins TRBV5-1 and TRBJ2-1; 16 bases are shared with TRBD2. Germline V gene sequence: CDR1 SGHRS, CDR2 YFSETQ. J lost 8 bases, V lost 1 base, and 9 bases had no gene match. The CDR3 contains 18 residues. The CDR3 DNA reads as TGCGCCAGCAGCTTGACCATGGGACTAGCGGGAGGGTTTGATGAGCAGTTCTTC. Residues: CASSLTMGLAGGFDEQFF.

The chain's CDR3 is CASSERRVNYGYTF. Here the CDR3 DNA reads TGTGCCAGCAGCGAAAGAAGGGTTAACTATGGCTACACCTTC. The chain joins TRBV9 to TRBJ1-2; D uncertain. Trimming cost V 3 bases and J 1 base, with 10 bases left between them. CDR3 length equals 14 residues. Germline-derived CDR1 and CDR2 are SGDLS and YYNGEE.

V usage is TRBV11-3 and J usage is TRBJ2-2; D may be TRBD2 (6 bases). The germline CDR1 and CDR2 sequences are SGHNT and YENEEA. The CDR3 totals 16 residues. The ends were cut back, 1 base at V and 1 base at J, with 10 bases in the middle. This CDR3 reads CASSLGAGVNTGELFF. DNA of the CDR3: TGTGCCAGCAGCTTAGGAGCGGGTGTGAACACCGGGGAGCTGTTTTTT.

The chain uses TRBV11-2 and TRBJ2-1; possibly TRBD1 for D (7 bases). The V end lost 1 base, the J end lost 5 bases, and 9 bases lay between the germline ends. The CDR3 spans 14 residues. The germline gives CDR1 SGHAT, CDR2 FQNNGV. The CDR3 protein is CASSLAGGNNEQFF. The CDR3 DNA is TGTGCCAGCAGCTTAGCAGGGGGGAACAATGAGCAGTTCTTC.

The count of this clone is one. The chain combines TRBV27 with TRBJ2-7, with 10 positions matching TRBD2. J gave up 4 bases and V 6 bases, and 9 bases lay outside the gene matches. From germline, CDR1 is MNHEY and CDR2 SMNVEV (reference sequence). The CDR3 contains 15 residues. CDR3 residues: CASRAVLAGRYEQYF. In nucleotides, the CDR3 is TGTGCCAGCAGAGCAGTACTAGCGGGAAGGTACGAGCAGTACTTC.

The J gene is TRBJ2-7, the V gene TRBV2, with 8 bases lining up with TRBD1. Germline assignment: CDR1 SNHLY and CDR2 FYNNEI. V lost 7 bases and J lost 4; bases outside the gene matches: 6. The CDR3 loop spans 13 amino acids. CDR3 sequence (DNA): TGTGCCAGCAATGGACAGGGCAATTACGAGCAGTACTTC. This translates into CASNGQGNYEQYF.

This chain links TRBV5-1 with TRBJ2-5; D possibly corresponds to TRBD1 (5 bases). The germline V gene encodes CDR1 SGHRS and CDR2 YFSETQ. The CDR3 length is 13 residues. With 0 bases removed from V and 9 bases from J, the gap between germline ends came to 12 bases. The CDR3 coding sequence is TGCGCCAGCAGCTTGGAGGGGTCTGGGGCCCAGTACTTC. Residues: CASSLEGSGAQYF. The complete variable domain, with remaining parts taken from reference TRBV5-1 and TRBJ2-5, reads KAGVTQTPRYLIKTRGQQVTLSCSPISGHRSVSWYQQTPGQGLQFLFEYFSETQRNKGNFPGRFSGRQFSNSRSEMNVSTLELGDSALYLCASSLEGSGAQYFGPGTRLLVL.

The CDR3, as DNA: TGTGCCAGCAGCGCGGACAGGGGGCCTGGGGCCAACGTCCTGACTTTC. Residues: CASSADRGPGANVLTF. The V and J genes are TRBV7-2 and TRBJ2-6, with 11 bases lining up with TRBD1. Germline V gene data show CDR1 as SGHTA and CDR2 as FQGNSA. Trimming cost V 5 bases and J 2 bases; bases outside gene matches: 2. The CDR3 sequence is 16 residues long.

The chain combines TRBV18 with TRBJ2-2; 9 bases fit TRBD1. Germline V gene data show CDR1 as KGHSH and CDR2 as LQKENI. The CDR3 has 18 residues. V lost 2 bases to trimming and J lost 7 bases; unmatched junction nucleotides: 14. The DNA for the CDR3 is TGTGCCAGCTCACCAGTAGTCCGGTGGGGACAGGGCGACGGGGAGCTGTTTTTT. Protein product: CASSPVVRWGQGDGELFF.

V usage is TRBV29-1 and J usage is TRBJ2-5; D may be TRBD1 or TRBD2 (6 bases each). CDR1 and CDR2 (germline): SQVTM, ANQGSEA. The CDR3 runs 14 residues. V was shortened by 4 bases and J by 4 bases, with 16 bases between the two germline ends. DNA of the CDR3: TGCAGCGTTGGCCACGGGGGCGGTCCAGAGACCCAGTACTTC. Translating gives CSVGHGGGPETQYF.